This entry lists 21 T cell receptor beta chains sequenced from one sample in a study of blood T cell repertoires in COVID-19. The method was immunoSEQ multiplex PCR; TCRdb's version includes in-frame clones alone and lacks a portion of them. Of 200,000 to 300,000 clones listed, over 75% are singletons. Input material: peripheral blood. These receptors were taken from a human donor in a cohort sampled during active COVID-19.

This sequence joins TRBV7-2 and TRBJ1-1; 10 nucleotides align to TRBD1. V lost 6 bases to trimming and J lost 6 bases; unmatched junction nucleotides: 10. This CDR3 spans 15 amino acids. The germline V gene has CDR1 SGHTA and CDR2 FQGNSA. DNA of the CDR3: TGTGCCAGCAGGGATCAGACAGGGGGCGCGTCTGAAGCTTTCTTT. It yields the protein CASRDQTGGASEAFF.

The V and J genes are TRBV11-3 and TRBJ2-7, with D tentatively TRBD1 (5 bases). Germline assignment: CDR1 SGHNT and CDR2 YENEEA. The CDR3 is made up of 15 amino acids. V lost 1 base, J lost 1 base, and 11 bases lay in between. CDR3 in amino acids: CASSLGVRASYEQYF. CDR3 sequence (DNA): TGTGCCAGCAGCTTAGGAGTCAGGGCATCCTACGAGCAGTACTTC.

This sequence joins TRBV30 and TRBJ1-4, with 11 bases lining up with TRBD1. The germline V gene has CDR1 GTSNPN and CDR2 SVGIG (reference sequence). Trimming removed 1 base from V and 5 bases from J; junction bases left unmatched: 0. The CDR3 loop spans 14 amino acids. CDR3 sequence reads: CAWSGDRGNEKLFF. The CDR3 DNA reads as TGTGCCTGGAGTGGGGACAGGGGGAATGAAAAACTGTTTTTT.

The V gene is TRBV7-8, the J gene TRBJ2-1; D ambiguous. V was cut by 2 bases and J by 3 bases, with 11 bases left in between. CDR1 SGHVS and CDR2 FQNEAQ come from the germline V gene. The CDR3 runs to 15 residues. The CDR3 is CASSLFGRNYNEQFF. The CDR3 DNA sequence: TGTGCCAGCAGCTTATTCGGCAGGAACTACAATGAGCAGTTCTTC.

The J gene is TRBJ1-4, the V gene TRBV10-3, with D maybe TRBD1 (6 bases). Trimming left V 3 bases short and J 5 bases short, with 10 bases between. The length of the CDR3 is 14 residues. CDR1 is ENHRY and CDR2 is SYGVKD in the germline V gene. The CDR3 bases are TGTGCCATCAGTGATACGGACAGAAATGAAAAACTGTTTTTT. It yields the protein CAISDTDRNEKLFF.

The CDR3 loop is CASLPTGGASHYGYTF. CDR3 bases: TGTGCCAGCCTACCGACAGGGGGCGCTTCCCACTATGGCTACACCTTC. The chain is built from TRBV19 and TRBJ1-2; TRBD1 matches 10 bases. The V segment lost 9 bases and the J segment 3 bases; nucleotides outside the gene matches: 13. This CDR3 has 16 amino acids. Germline CDR1 and CDR2: LNHDA and SQIVND (reference sequence).

This chain joins TRBV19 and TRBJ2-1; 7 bases match TRBD1. This CDR3 is built from 17 residues. J gave up 0 bases and V 6 bases, and 11 bases lay outside the gene matches. CDR1 is LNHDA and CDR2 is SQIVND in the germline V gene (reference sequence). The CDR3 protein is CASSMIYGTASYNEQFF. The CDR3 region has the DNA TGTGCCAGTAGCATGATCTATGGGACAGCCTCCTACAATGAGCAGTTCTTC.

V is TRBV11-3 and J is TRBJ2-5; 9 bases align to TRBD2. The CDR3 consists of 15 residues. V dropped 5 bases and J dropped 2; count of bases not matched to a gene: 6. The germline V gene has CDR1 SGHNT and CDR2 YENEEA. The CDR3: CASSRGSGRQETQYF. CDR3 in DNA: TGTGCCAGCAGCCGTGGTAGCGGGAGACAAGAGACCCAGTACTTC. Filled out from reference TRBV11-3 and TRBJ2-5, the complete variable domain reads EAGVVQSPRYKIIEKKQPVAFWCNPISGHNTLYWYLQNLGQGPELLIRYENEEAVDDSQLPKDRFSAERLKGVDSTLKIQPAELGDSAVYLCASSRGSGRQETQYFGPGTRLLVL.

This clone was observed a few times. The V and J genes are TRBV7-3 and TRBJ2-7, with a weak D call TRBD2 (5 bases). The CDR3 spans 13 residues. CDR1 SGHTA and CDR2 FQGTGA come from the germline V gene. V lost 2 bases and J lost 4, with 9 bases in between. CDR3 nucleotides: TGTGCCAGCAGCTTAGGACGGGAATACGAGCAGTACTTC. This translates into CASSLGREYEQYF.

The chain is built from TRBV9 and TRBJ1-3, with 7 bases that match TRBD1. Germline V lookup: CDR1 SGDLS, CDR2 YYNGEE. The CDR3 runs to 19 residues. Trimming cost V 2 bases and J 0 bases; bases outside gene matches: 14. CDR3 coding DNA: TGTGCCAGCAGCGTCTCGGGACAGCCTAAACTGAGCTCTGGAAACACCATATATTTT. Its translation is CASSVSGQPKLSSGNTIYF.

The chain recombines TRBV7-9 with TRBJ2-1; possible D gene TRBD2, 6 bases. CDR3 size: 14 residues. Germline assignment: CDR1 SEHNR and CDR2 FQNEAQ (reference sequence). Trimming took 0 bases from V and 7 from J, leaving 10 bases between them. The CDR3 loop is CASSLAPAGNEQFF. The CDR3 DNA sequence: TGTGCCAGCAGCTTAGCGCCGGCGGGAAATGAGCAGTTCTTC.

This clone turned up a few times. The rearrangement links TRBV7-9 to TRBJ1-6; 7 bases line up with TRBD1. Looked up from germline, CDR1 is SEHNR and CDR2 is FQNEAQ (reference sequence). The CDR3 is 15 residues long. V lost 1 base, J lost 6 bases, and 3 bases stayed unmatched. The chain's CDR3 is CASSLGGQRNSPLHF. CDR3 sequence (DNA): TGTGCCAGCAGCTTAGGGGGACAGCGTAATTCACCCCTCCACTTT.

The genes are TRBV2 and TRBJ2-7; 7 nucleotides agree with TRBD1. Unmatched junction bases numbered 3, after V lost 6 bases and J lost 1 base. CDR3 size: 13 residues. Germline CDR1 is SNHLY and CDR2 is FYNNEI. CDR3 amino acids: CASRGGQSYEQYF. In DNA form, the CDR3 reads TGTGCCAGCAGAGGGGGACAGTCCTACGAGCAGTACTTC.

The rearrangement joins TRBV10-3 to TRBJ2-7, with TRBD1 identical over 7 bases. Germline V gene lookup returns CDR1 ENHRY and CDR2 SYGVKD. Germline trimming cut 9 bases from V and 3 bases from J; bases unmatched to any gene: 8. The CDR3 extends over 13 amino acids. CDR3 sequence: CAISIQGYYEQYF. The CDR3 DNA reads TGTGCCATTTCTATACAGGGGTACTACGAGCAGTACTTC.

In this sample, this clone turned up once. The chain employs TRBV18 and TRBJ2-7, with D tentatively TRBD1 (6 bases). Germline assignment: CDR1 KGHSH and CDR2 LQKENI. CDR3 length: 14 amino acids. V was pared by 3 bases and J by 5 bases, with 14 bases between. As DNA, the CDR3 is TGTGCCAGCTCACCTCTTGCCCAGGGGAACGAGCAGTACTTC. Its translation is CASSPLAQGNEQYF.

The rearrangement links TRBV25-1 to TRBJ1-4; D is unclear. V was shortened by 6 bases and J by 0 bases, with 8 bases between the two germline ends. Germline CDR1 MGHDK, CDR2 SYGVNS. The CDR3 has 14 amino acids. CDR3 amino acids: CASSVLATNEKLFF. In DNA, the CDR3 is TGTGCCAGCAGCGTTCTTGCAACTAATGAAAAACTGTTTTTT.

The V call is TRBV7-9, the J call TRBJ2-7; no definite D call. There are 17 residues in the CDR3. V lost 5 bases to trimming and J lost 1 base, with 21 bases between them. Germline CDR1 is SEHNR and CDR2 is FQNEAQ (reference sequence). CDR3 sequence: CASSPRTSDAGSYEQYF. For the CDR3, the DNA is TGTGCCAGCAGCCCCCGCACGTCGGATGCCGGGTCCTACGAGCAGTACTTC. The variable domain in full, with the rest retrieved from reference TRBV7-9 and TRBJ2-7, is DTGVSQNPRHKITKRGQNVTFRCDPISEHNRLYWYRQTLGQGPEFLTYFQNEAQLEKSRLLSDRFSAERPKGSFSTLEIQRTEQGDSAMYLCASSPRTSDAGSYEQYFGPGTRLTVT.

The V gene is TRBV4-1, the J gene TRBJ2-3, with TRBD1 as a possible D gene (5 bases). CDR1 is MGHRA, CDR2 YSYEKL, per germline. Trimming cost V 1 base and J 2 bases, with 10 bases left between them. The CDR3 runs to 15 residues. The CDR3 sequence is CASSQAAGFTDTQYF. DNA for the CDR3: TGCGCCAGCAGCCAAGCAGCAGGGTTCACAGATACGCAGTATTTT.

V gene TRBV25-1 combines with J gene TRBJ1-1; D is perhaps TRBD1 (6 bases). Germline V lookup: CDR1 MGHDK, CDR2 SYGVNS. The CDR3 is 14 amino acids. Trimming cost V 8 bases and J 4 bases, with 17 bases left between them. The CDR3 spells CASGESLGATEAFF. CDR3 DNA sequence: TGTGCCAGCGGAGAGAGTTTGGGGGCCACTGAAGCTTTCTTT.

This CDR3 is CASSFNLNTEAFF. CDR3 DNA sequence: TGTGCCAGCAGCTTTAATCTGAACACTGAAGCTTTCTTT. V is TRBV7-2 and J is TRBJ1-1; D unclear. The CDR3 sequence is 13 residues long. Germline V gene data show CDR1 as SGHTA and CDR2 as FQGNSA. Trimming took 3 bases from V and 0 from J, leaving 5 bases between them.

The rearrangement links TRBV18 to TRBJ2-7; D possibly corresponds to TRBD1 (5 bases). With 3 bases removed from V and 3 bases from J, the gap between germline ends came to 9 bases. The germline V gene has CDR1 KGHSH and CDR2 LQKENI. This CDR3 comprises 13 residues. CDR3: CASSPGQIYEQYF. The CDR3 region has the DNA TGTGCCAGCTCACCCGGACAAATCTACGAGCAGTACTTC.